Presented here are 11 T cell receptor beta chains from one specimen sequenced in a study of blood T cell repertoires in COVID-19. This table comes from immunoSEQ multiplex PCR, and its TCRdb copy is limited to in-frame clones, with some not included. The data show tens of thousands of clones, with 80% to 90% seen just once and 6.5% to 9.5% held by the top ten. Input material: peripheral blood. The source of these receptors is a woman between 65 and 79 years old with acute or convalescent COVID-19.

The gene calls are TRBV14 and TRBJ2-3; tentative D call: TRBD1 (6 bases). The V and J ends lost 4 bases and 4 bases respectively, with 9 bases between them. In germline, CDR1 is SGHDN, CDR2 FVKESK. The CDR3 extends over 13 amino acids. CDR3 sequence (DNA): TGTGCCAGCAGCCTAACAGGGTCAGATACGCAGTATTTT. It translates to CASSLTGSDTQYF.

The chain combines TRBV6-5 with TRBJ1-4; tentative D call: TRBD1 (5 bases). This CDR3 spans 14 amino acids. The germline CDR1 and CDR2 sequences are MNHEY and SVGAGI. Trimming left V 6 bases short and J 8 bases short, with 16 bases between. The DNA of the CDR3 is TGTGCCAGCAGCCGACGGGGGTTTCGGGAAAAACTGTTTTTT. As protein: CASSRRGFREKLFF.

The V and J genes are TRBV7-3 and TRBJ1-2, with 10 bases lining up with TRBD1. Germline trimming cut 5 bases from V and 3 bases from J; bases unmatched to any gene: 3. The CDR3 is 14 amino acids. Per germline, CDR1 SGHTA and CDR2 FQGTGA. Written as DNA, the CDR3 is TGTGCCAGCAGCCCTGGGACAGGGGACTATGGCTACACCTTC. It specifies CASSPGTGDYGYTF.

The rearrangement links TRBV6-2 or TRBV6-3 to TRBJ1-5; D gene unclear. Germline V gives CDR1 MNHEY, CDR2 SVGEGT. V shed 5 bases and J shed 3 bases, with 14 bases lying between them. This CDR3 is 15 amino acids long. In nucleotides, the CDR3 is TGTGCCAGCAGTATCACACCGGGATTCAATCAGCCCCAGCATTTT. Amino acid sequence: CASSITPGFNQPQHF.

J is TRBJ2-4 and V is TRBV20-1; D not certain. Between the trimmed V and J ends, which lost 3 bases and 1 base, there was a span of 13 bases. The CDR3 has 15 residues. Germline V gene data show CDR1 as DFQATT and CDR2 as SNEGSKA (reference sequence). CDR3 sequence: CSASSGLRAKNIQYF. The CDR3 region has the DNA TGCAGTGCTAGTTCAGGCCTCAGGGCCAAAAACATTCAGTACTTC.

The chain couples TRBV9 to TRBJ1-2, with a possible D match to TRBD1 (6 bases). Germline V gene lookup returns CDR1 SGDLS and CDR2 YYNGEE. The length of the CDR3 is 15 residues. V lost 0 bases, J lost 4 bases, and 13 bases lay in between. CDR3 sequence reads: CASSVASGTTYGYTF. The CDR3 DNA reads TGTGCCAGCAGCGTAGCTTCCGGGACAACCTATGGCTACACCTTC.

V usage is TRBV18 and J usage is TRBJ2-3; D uncertain. Germline V gene lookup returns CDR1 KGHSH and CDR2 LQKENI. Trimming removed 2 bases at V and 4 bases at J, with 10 bases between. The length of the CDR3 is 14 residues. This CDR3 is CASSPERNADTQYF. In DNA form, the CDR3 reads TGTGCCAGCTCACCAGAGCGAAATGCAGATACGCAGTATTTT. The entire variable domain, with the rest obtained from reference TRBV18 and TRBJ2-3, is as follows: NAGVMQNPRHLVRRRGQEARLRCSPMKGHSHVYWYRQLPEEGLKFMVYLQKENIIDESGMPKERFSAEFPKEGPSILRIQQVVRGDSAAYFCASSPERNADTQYFGPGTRLTVL.

The CDR3 protein is CASSQGLRESGNTIYF. CDR3 bases: TGTGCCAGCAGCCAGGGCTTGAGGGAGTCTGGAAACACCATATATTTT. The rearrangement links TRBV4-2 to TRBJ1-3; D not certain. Germline CDR1 is LGHNA and CDR2 is YNFKEQ. The CDR3 is made up of 16 amino acids. The V and J ends lost 3 bases and 1 base respectively, with 13 bases between them.

The rearrangement links TRBV6-5 to TRBJ1-4, with D maybe TRBD1 (5 bases). The CDR3 consists of 14 residues. Germline V gene lookup returns CDR1 MNHEY and CDR2 SVGAGI. The V end was cut by 5 bases, the J end by 8 bases, with 15 bases between. The CDR3, as DNA: TGTGCCAGCAGTCATGACAGCATTGGAGAAAAACTGTTTTTT. It encodes CASSHDSIGEKLFF.

The V call is TRBV7-2, the J call TRBJ2-7; TRBD2 is a possible D gene (5 bases). This CDR3 comprises 13 residues. The ends were cut back, 2 bases at V and 1 base at J, with 6 bases in the middle. The germline V gene has CDR1 SGHTA and CDR2 FQGNSA. This chain's CDR3 is CASSLTSSYEQYF. The CDR3 coding sequence is TGTGCCAGCAGCTTAACTAGTTCCTACGAGCAGTACTTC.

The chain links TRBV28 to TRBJ1-5, with D uncertain. Trimming removed 3 bases at V and 0 bases at J, with 9 bases between. The CDR3 is made up of 15 amino acids. Germline-derived CDR1 and CDR2 are MDHEN and SYDVKM. The CDR3 coding sequence is TGTGCCAGCAGTTTGTTGCAGTATAGCAATCAGCCCCAGCATTTT. Its translation is CASSLLQYSNQPQHF.